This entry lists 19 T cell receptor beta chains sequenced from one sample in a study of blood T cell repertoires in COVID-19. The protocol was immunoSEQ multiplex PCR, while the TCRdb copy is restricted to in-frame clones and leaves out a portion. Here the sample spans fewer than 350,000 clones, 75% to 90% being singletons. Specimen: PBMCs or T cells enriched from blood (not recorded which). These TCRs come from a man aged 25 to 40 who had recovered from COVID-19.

The CDR3 here is CTSSAGTRENIQYF. In DNA, the CDR3 is TGCACCAGCAGCGCCGGGACTAGGGAAAACATTCAGTACTTC. The J gene is TRBJ2-4, the V gene TRBV1; TRBD2 is the table's D call, not checked against the DNA. TRBV1 corresponds to a pseudogene. This CDR3 spans 14 amino acids.

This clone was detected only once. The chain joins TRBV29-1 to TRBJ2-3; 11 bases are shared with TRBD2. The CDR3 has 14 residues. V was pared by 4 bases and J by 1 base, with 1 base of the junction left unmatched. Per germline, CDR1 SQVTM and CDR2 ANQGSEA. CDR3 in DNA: TGCAGCGTTGTACTAGCGGGGGGCACAGATACGCAGTATTTT. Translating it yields CSVVLAGGTDTQYF.

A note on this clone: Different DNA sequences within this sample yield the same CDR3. The CDR3 spells CASSLDSNTEAFF. The CDR3 DNA reads as TGTGCCAGCAGCTTAGACAGTAACACTGAAGCTTTCTTT. The chain joins TRBV7-9 to TRBJ1-1; D uncertain. V lost 1 base and J lost 2, with 5 bases in between. The CDR3 extends over 13 amino acids. Germline lookup yields CDR1 SEHNR and CDR2 FQNEAQ (reference sequence).

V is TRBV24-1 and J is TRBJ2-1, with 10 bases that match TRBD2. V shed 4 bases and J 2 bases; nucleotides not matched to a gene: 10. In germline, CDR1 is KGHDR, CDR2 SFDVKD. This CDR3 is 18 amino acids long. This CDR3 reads CATSDRFSSGGTYNEQFF. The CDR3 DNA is TGTGCCACCAGTGACCGTTTCAGTAGCGGGGGGACCTACAATGAGCAGTTCTTC.

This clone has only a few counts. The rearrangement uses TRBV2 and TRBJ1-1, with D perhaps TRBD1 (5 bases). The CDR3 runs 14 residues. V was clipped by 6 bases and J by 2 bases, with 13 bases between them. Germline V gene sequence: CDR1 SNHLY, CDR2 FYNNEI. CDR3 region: CASRTRQLNTEAFF. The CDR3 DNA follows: TGTGCCAGCAGGACCAGACAGCTCAACACTGAAGCTTTCTTT.

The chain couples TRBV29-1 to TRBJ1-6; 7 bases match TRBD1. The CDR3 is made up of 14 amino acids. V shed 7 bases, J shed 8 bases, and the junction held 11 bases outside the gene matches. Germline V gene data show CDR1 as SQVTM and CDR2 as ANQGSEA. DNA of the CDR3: TGCAGCGGGGCAACAGGGGACGGAGATTCACCCCTCCACTTT. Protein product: CSGATGDGDSPLHF.

CDR3 DNA sequence: TGTGCCAGCAGCTTAGTCGAGACATATGGAAAACTGTTTTTT. Amino acids: CASSLVETYGKLFF. The chain links TRBV7-2 to TRBJ1-4; no clear D. Trimming shortened V by 1 base and J by 10 bases, and 13 bases separated the two germline ends. The germline V gene encodes CDR1 SGHTA and CDR2 FQGNSA. The CDR3 is 14 amino acids.

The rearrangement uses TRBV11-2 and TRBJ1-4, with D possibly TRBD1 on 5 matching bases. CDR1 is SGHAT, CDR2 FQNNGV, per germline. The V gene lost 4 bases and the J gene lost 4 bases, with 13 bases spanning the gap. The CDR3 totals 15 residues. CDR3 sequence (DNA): TGTGCCAGCAGCTACGGTGACAGAGTTAATGAAAAACTGTTTTTT. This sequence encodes CASSYGDRVNEKLFF.

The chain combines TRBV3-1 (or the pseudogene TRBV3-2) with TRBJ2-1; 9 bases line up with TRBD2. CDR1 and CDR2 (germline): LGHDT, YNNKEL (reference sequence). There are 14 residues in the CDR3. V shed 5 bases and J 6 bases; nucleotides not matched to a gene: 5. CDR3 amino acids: CASSVRGGVNEQFF. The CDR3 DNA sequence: TGTGCCAGCAGCGTGCGGGGGGGCGTCAATGAGCAGTTCTTC.

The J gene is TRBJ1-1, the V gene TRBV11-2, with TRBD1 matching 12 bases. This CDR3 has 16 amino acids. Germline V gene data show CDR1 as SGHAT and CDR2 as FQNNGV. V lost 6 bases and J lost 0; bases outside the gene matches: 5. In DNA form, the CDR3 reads TGTGCCAGCAGACCGGGACAGGGGGCCTTGAACACTGAAGCTTTCTTT. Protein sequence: CASRPGQGALNTEAFF.

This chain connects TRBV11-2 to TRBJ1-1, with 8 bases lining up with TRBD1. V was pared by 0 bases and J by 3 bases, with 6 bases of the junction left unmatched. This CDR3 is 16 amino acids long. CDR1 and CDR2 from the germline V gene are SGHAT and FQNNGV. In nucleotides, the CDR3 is TGTGCCAGCAGCTTAGACCCAGGGGGCGGATACACTGAAGCTTTCTTT. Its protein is CASSLDPGGGYTEAFF.

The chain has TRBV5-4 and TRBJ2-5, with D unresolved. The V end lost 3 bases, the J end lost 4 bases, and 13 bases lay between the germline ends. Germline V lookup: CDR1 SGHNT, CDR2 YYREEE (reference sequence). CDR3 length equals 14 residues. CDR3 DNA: TGTGCCAGCAGCTCTTATATCCTATCAGAGACCCAGTACTTC. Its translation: CASSSYILSETQYF.

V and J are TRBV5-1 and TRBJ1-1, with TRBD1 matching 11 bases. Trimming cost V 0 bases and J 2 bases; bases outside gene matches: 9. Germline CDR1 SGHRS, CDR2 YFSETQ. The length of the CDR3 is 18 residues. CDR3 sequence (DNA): TGCGCCAGCAGCTTGGGCCTGCGGACAGGGGGCCTTAACACTGAAGCTTTCTTT. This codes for CASSLGLRTGGLNTEAFF.

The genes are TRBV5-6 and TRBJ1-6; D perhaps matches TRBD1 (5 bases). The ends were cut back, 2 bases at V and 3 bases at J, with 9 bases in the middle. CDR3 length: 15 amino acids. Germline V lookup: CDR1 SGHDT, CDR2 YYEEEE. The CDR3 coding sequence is TGTGCCAGCAGCTTCCGGGGGTTCTATAATTCACCCCTCCACTTT. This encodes CASSFRGFYNSPLHF.

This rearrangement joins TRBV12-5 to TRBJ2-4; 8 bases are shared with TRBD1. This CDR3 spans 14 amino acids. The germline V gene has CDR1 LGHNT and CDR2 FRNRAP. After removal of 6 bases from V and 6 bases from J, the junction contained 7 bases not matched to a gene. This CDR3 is CASGPGQGGNIQYF. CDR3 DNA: TGTGCTAGTGGGCCTGGACAGGGCGGAAACATTCAGTACTTC.

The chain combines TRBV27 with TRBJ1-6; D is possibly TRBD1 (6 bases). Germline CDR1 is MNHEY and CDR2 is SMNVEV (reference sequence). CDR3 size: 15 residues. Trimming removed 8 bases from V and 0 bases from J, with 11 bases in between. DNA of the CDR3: TGTGCCAGCGGAAACAGGGACTCCTATAATTCACCCCTCCACTTT. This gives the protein CASGNRDSYNSPLHF.

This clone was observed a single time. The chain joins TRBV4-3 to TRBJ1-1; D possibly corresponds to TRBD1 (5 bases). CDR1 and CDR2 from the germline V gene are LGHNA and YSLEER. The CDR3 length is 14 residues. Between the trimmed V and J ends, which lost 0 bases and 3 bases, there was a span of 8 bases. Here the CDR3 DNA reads TGCGCCAGCAGCCAAGAATTCAGGGACACTGAAGCTTTCTTT. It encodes CASSQEFRDTEAFF.

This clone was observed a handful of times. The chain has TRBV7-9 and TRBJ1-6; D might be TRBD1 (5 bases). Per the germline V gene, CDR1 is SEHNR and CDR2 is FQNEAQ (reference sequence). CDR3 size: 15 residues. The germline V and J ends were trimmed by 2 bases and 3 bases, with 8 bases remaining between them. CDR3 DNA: TGTGCCAGCAGCTTATCAGGGATCTATAATTCACCCCTCCACTTT. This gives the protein CASSLSGIYNSPLHF.

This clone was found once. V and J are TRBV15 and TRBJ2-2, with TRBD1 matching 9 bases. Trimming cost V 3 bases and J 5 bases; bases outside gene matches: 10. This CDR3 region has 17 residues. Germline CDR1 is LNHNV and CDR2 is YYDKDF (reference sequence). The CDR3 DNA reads TGTGCCACCAGCAGTAAAGGGACAGGGCGATGGACCGGGGAGCTGTTTTTT. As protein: CATSSKGTGRWTGELFF.